This entry lists 27 T cell receptor beta chains sequenced from one sample in a study of Graves' ophthalmopathy and Graves' hyperthyroidism. The TCR beta CDR3 regions underwent amplification from RNA transcripts. Amplification began with first-round RT-PCR using HTBI primers, then second-round multiplex PCR was performed. TCRdb passed the multiplex PCR reads through MiXCR, listing each CDR3 protein once. This repertoire shows about 500,000 distinct CDR3 sequences, roughly 39% found once; its top ten account for 4% to 5%. The sequenced sample was peripheral blood or thyroid tissue (not recorded which). The receptors were sampled from an adult man with Graves' hyperthyroidism.

This clonotype was recorded a few times. This rearrangement joins TRBV7-9 to TRBJ2-2, with 14 bases aligning to TRBD2. The CDR3 has 17 residues. The J segment lost 6 bases and the V segment lost 5 bases, leaving 8 bases of the junction unmatched. Per germline, CDR1 SEHNR and CDR2 FQNEAQ (reference sequence). DNA of the CDR3: TGTGCCAGCAGCCCCACCGGACTAGCGGGAGGATCCGGGGAGCTGTTTTTT. This codes for CASSPTGLAGGSGELFF.

The genes are TRBV9 and TRBJ1-2; a possible D gene is TRBD1 (6 bases). Trimming took 0 bases from V and 4 from J, leaving 16 bases between them. This CDR3 region has 16 residues. The germline gives CDR1 SGDLS, CDR2 YYNGEE. The chain's CDR3 is CASSVGGQTTTYGYTF. CDR3 sequence (DNA): TGTGCCAGCAGCGTAGGGGGACAAACTACAACCTATGGCTACACCTTC. Supplemented by reference TRBV9 and TRBJ1-2, the full variable domain reads DSGVTQTPKHLITATGQRVTLRCSPRSGDLSVYWYQQSLDQGLQFLIQYYNGEERAKGNILERFSAQQFPDLHSELNLSSLELGDSALYFCASSVGGQTTTYGYTFGSGTRLTVV.

This clonotype has ten or more counts. V usage is TRBV7-3 and J usage is TRBJ1-2; possibly TRBD1 for D (6 bases). V lost 3 bases, J lost 2 bases, and 13 bases lay in between. This CDR3 has 15 residues. Germline CDR1 SGHTA, CDR2 FQGTGA. CDR3 sequence (DNA): TGTGCCAGCAGCTTCTGGACAGAAAAGAACTATGGCTACACCTTC. Protein product: CASSFWTEKNYGYTF.

The rearrangement links TRBV30 to TRBJ1-5, with D unclear. V was trimmed by 1 base and J by 3 bases, leaving 7 bases between them. Germline V gives CDR1 GTSNPN, CDR2 SVGIG (reference sequence). This CDR3 comprises 13 residues. The CDR3 DNA follows: TGTGCCTGGAGTGGAGGGTACAATCAGCCCCAGCATTTT. The encoded protein is CAWSGGYNQPQHF.

This clonotype has just a few counts. CDR3 region: CASKGAGSHGYTF. CDR3 nucleotides: TGTGCCAGCAAAGGGGCGGGCAGCCATGGCTACACCTTC. This rearrangement joins TRBV27 to TRBJ1-2, with a possible D match to TRBD1 (5 bases). V lost 7 bases and J 6 bases, leaving 15 bases between the germline ends. The CDR3 contains 13 residues. Per germline, CDR1 MNHEY and CDR2 SMNVEV (reference sequence).

This clonotype appeared many times. The chain recombines TRBV20-1 with TRBJ1-2; TRBD1 is a possible D gene (6 bases). Trimming cost V 6 bases and J 7 bases, with 15 bases left between them. CDR3 length: 12 residues. CDR1 DFQATT and CDR2 SNEGSKA come from the germline V gene (reference sequence). This chain's CDR3 is CSAIGRGGGYTF. DNA for the CDR3: TGCAGTGCCATCGGCAGGGGAGGTGGCTACACCTTC.

The rearrangement links TRBV7-8 to TRBJ2-3; D remains ambiguous. V was cut by 5 bases and J by 8 bases, with 20 bases left in between. There are 15 residues in the CDR3. Germline V gives CDR1 SGHVS, CDR2 FQNEAQ. The CDR3 spells CASSQDPGTRGTQYF. For the CDR3, the DNA is TGTGCCAGCAGCCAAGATCCAGGCACCCGCGGTACGCAGTATTTT.

This clonotype was seen a single time. V is TRBV7-9 and J is TRBJ2-2; a weak D match, TRBD1 (5 bases). V dropped 1 base and J dropped 6 bases, with 12 bases sitting between them. This CDR3 region has 15 residues. Germline loops: CDR1 SEHNR, CDR2 FQNEAQ (reference sequence). The DNA of the CDR3 is TGTGCCAGCAGCTTAGGGTCGACAGTAGCCGGGGAGCTGTTTTTT. Its protein is CASSLGSTVAGELFF.

This clonotype was observed a handful of times. V gene TRBV12-3 or TRBV12-4 combines with J gene TRBJ2-7; 13 nucleotides line up with TRBD2. The CDR3 length is 15 residues. With 6 bases clipped from V and 4 bases from J, the junction kept 6 bases outside the gene matches. For the CDR3, the DNA is TGTGCCAGCAGAACCGCGGGACTAGCGGGATACGAGCAGTACTTC. Amino acid sequence: CASRTAGLAGYEQYF.

The chain links TRBV7-3 to TRBJ2-3; 8 bases are shared with TRBD2. This CDR3 has 14 residues. Unmatched junction bases numbered 7, after V lost 8 bases and J lost 3 bases. The V gene's germline CDR1 is SGHTA and CDR2 FQGTGA. CDR3 in DNA: TGTGCCAGCGGGCTAGCGGGCCGTACAGATACGCAGTATTTT. Translating gives CASGLAGRTDTQYF.

V gene TRBV9 combines with J gene TRBJ2-3; weak D call: TRBD2 (7 bases). CDR3 length: 14 amino acids. Per the germline V gene, CDR1 is SGDLS and CDR2 is YYNGEE. V shed 3 bases and J shed 2 bases, with 10 bases lying between them. Here the CDR3 DNA reads TGTGCCAGCAGCGAGGGGGGGAACACAGATACGCAGTATTTT. Translated, it gives CASSEGGNTDTQYF.

This clonotype was seen more than once but under ten times. This chain joins TRBV10-1 and TRBJ2-7; D gene unclear. The germline CDR1 and CDR2 sequences are WNHNN and SYGVQD (reference sequence). Trimming pared 2 bases from V and 0 bases from J, leaving 8 bases between. The CDR3 extends over 14 amino acids. CDR3 in amino acids: CASSERAGSYEQYF. In DNA, the CDR3 is TGCGCCAGCAGTGAGAGGGCAGGCTCCTACGAGCAGTACTTC.

This chain connects TRBV5-4 to TRBJ2-6, with D possibly TRBD1 on 6 matching bases. The CDR3 has 15 residues. Germline V gives CDR1 SGHNT, CDR2 YYREEE (reference sequence). V was clipped by 0 bases and J by 6 bases, with 10 bases between them. CDR3 region: CASSLGQVKANVLTF. The DNA for the CDR3 is TGTGCCAGCAGCTTGGGACAGGTTAAGGCCAACGTCCTGACTTTC.

This clonotype occurred a few times. The rearrangement uses TRBV10-3 and TRBJ2-7; weak D call: TRBD1 (6 bases). Judging by the DNA end, TRBJ2-1 fits better; the J call may be wrong. The length of the CDR3 is 12 residues. The V gene's germline CDR1 is ENHRY and CDR2 SYGVKD. The chain's CDR3 is CAISVQGDEQFF. CDR3 bases: TGTGCCATCAGTGTACAGGGTGATGAGCAGTTCTTC.

V gene TRBV7-2 combines with J gene TRBJ2-7, with 7 bases fitting TRBD1. With 5 bases clipped from V and 1 base from J, the junction kept 11 bases outside the gene matches. This CDR3 region has 16 residues. Germline loops: CDR1 SGHTA, CDR2 FQGNSA. CDR3 residues: CASSRIDRVGSYEQYF. The DNA for the CDR3 is TGTGCCAGCAGCCGGATTGACAGGGTTGGGTCCTACGAGCAGTACTTC.

This clonotype appeared many times. The rearrangement links TRBV12-3 or TRBV12-4 to TRBJ2-7; the D gene could be TRBD1 or TRBD2 (6 bases each). This CDR3 comprises 12 residues. With 6 bases removed from V and 5 bases from J, the gap between germline ends came to 11 bases. CDR3 DNA: TGTGCCAGCAGCAGGGGAGGCAACGAGCAGTACTTC. This translates into CASSRGGNEQYF.

This clonotype was seen many times. The CDR3 loop is CASSERAGQEGYTF. The CDR3 nucleotides read TGTGCCAGCAGCGAACGAGCCGGGCAGGAAGGCTACACCTTC. The V gene is TRBV7-9, the J gene TRBJ1-2; no firm D call. CDR3 length: 14 residues. Germline V gives CDR1 SEHNR, CDR2 FQNEAQ (reference sequence). The V gene lost 5 bases and the J gene lost 8 bases, with 18 bases spanning the gap.

On this clonotype: This clone may be a read error of a much larger clone one base away. The chain joins TRBV6-1 to TRBJ2-2, with D possibly TRBD2 on 5 matching bases. CDR1 is MNHNS, CDR2 SASEGT, per germline. The CDR3 runs to 13 residues. The CDR3 nucleotides read TGTGCCAGCAGTGACTGGCTATCCGGGGAGCTGTCTTTT. Its protein is CASSDWLSGELSF.

This clonotype came up many times. This sequence joins TRBV5-1 and TRBJ2-7, with TRBD1 identical over 8 bases. CDR1 is SGHRS, CDR2 YFSETQ, per germline. The CDR3 runs to 14 residues. Trimming removed 4 bases from V and 1 base from J; junction bases left unmatched: 4. In nucleotides, the CDR3 is TGCGCCAGCAGCCCAGACAGGGGTTCCTACGAGCAGTACTTC. Translation gives CASSPDRGSYEQYF. The complete variable domain, with remaining parts taken from reference TRBV5-1 and TRBJ2-7, reads KAGVTQTPRYLIKTRGQQVTLSCSPISGHRSVSWYQQTPGQGLQFLFEYFSETQRNKGNFPGRFSGRQFSNSRSEMNVSTLELGDSALYLCASSPDRGSYEQYFGPGTRLTVT.

J is TRBJ2-3 and V is TRBV9; TRBD1 matches at 7 bases. The CDR3 length is 13 residues. CDR1 is SGDLS, CDR2 YYNGEE, per germline. Trimming took 0 bases from V and 8 from J; bases not matched to a gene: 3. CDR3 coding DNA: TGTGCCAGCAGCGTAGTTTCAGGGGGTACGCAGTATTTT. Translation: CASSVVSGGTQYF.

This clonotype was observed once. The J gene is TRBJ1-4, the V gene TRBV6-1; the match to TRBD1 covers 10 bases. The V gene end was trimmed by 4 bases and the J gene end by 6 bases; junction bases not matched to a gene: 8. The CDR3 is 16 residues long. CDR1 is MNHNS, CDR2 SASEGT, per germline. CDR3 DNA sequence: TGTGCCAGCAGTGGCCGGGACAGGGGTTGGGATGAAAAACTGTTTTTT. Amino acids: CASSGRDRGWDEKLFF.

V and J are TRBV6-1 and TRBJ2-7, with 12 bases fitting TRBD2. The CDR3 covers 14 residues. Germline V CDR1 and CDR2: MNHNS, SASEGT. Losses at the gene ends were 6 bases for V and 7 bases for J; bases not matched to a gene: 7. Here the CDR3 reads CASRLAGGEREQYF. The CDR3 DNA is TGTGCCAGCAGGCTAGCGGGGGGGGAGCGGGAGCAGTACTTC.

This clonotype was counted a few times. V gene TRBV12-3 or TRBV12-4 combines with J gene TRBJ2-6; 12 nucleotides agree with TRBD1. V lost 7 bases, J lost 0 bases, and 13 bases stayed unmatched. CDR3 length: 20 amino acids. DNA for the CDR3: TGTGCCAGCAAGAGCGGGACAGGGGGCCCGTATAACTCTGGGGCCAACGTCCTGACTTTC. Translated, it gives CASKSGTGGPYNSGANVLTF.

In its sample, this clonotype was seen many times. The gene calls are TRBV12-3 or TRBV12-4 and TRBJ1-5; 8 bases match TRBD1. This CDR3 has 15 residues. Unmatched junction bases numbered 4, after V lost 6 bases and J lost 0 bases. The CDR3 nucleotides are TGTGCCAGCAGAAAGACAGGGGATAGCAATCAGCCCCAGCATTTT. Translated, it gives CASRKTGDSNQPQHF.

The gene calls are TRBV10-3 and TRBJ2-5, with D possibly matching TRBD2 (5 bases). The DNA end is a closer match to TRBJ2-1, so the J assignment may be wrong. Germline lookup yields CDR1 ENHRY and CDR2 SYGVKD. CDR3 length: 16 residues. The CDR3 region is CAISERVARIGSEQFF. The CDR3 bases are TGTGCCATCAGTGAGAGGGTAGCGAGAATTGGAAGTGAGCAGTTCTTC.

V and J are TRBV12-3 or TRBV12-4 and TRBJ2-2, with D perhaps TRBD2 (6 bases). CDR3 length: 18 amino acids. Trimming took off 3 bases at V and 2 bases at J, with 19 bases between the two ends. The CDR3 loop reads CASSLVMGGALNTGELFF. The CDR3 coding sequence is TGTGCCAGCAGTTTGGTTATGGGCGGGGCCCTAAACACCGGGGAGCTGTTTTTT.

This chain uses TRBV7-2 with TRBJ2-7, with 14 bases lining up with TRBD2. J was trimmed by 7 bases and V by 4 bases; bases with no gene match: 6. The CDR3 contains 15 residues. Germline CDR1 is SGHTA and CDR2 is FQGNSA. The CDR3 protein is CASSSGLAGGNEQYF. The DNA for the CDR3 is TGTGCCAGCAGCTCAGGACTAGCGGGAGGCAATGAGCAGTACTTC.